Following are 17 T cell receptor beta chains from one sample sequenced in a study of T-cell memory formation after mild COVID-19. TCRdb fed the 5' RACE reads into MiXCR, producing one record per CDR3 protein. The data show about 90,000 distinct CDR3 sequences, about 13% seen once. Sequenced input: PBMCs or a T cell subset sorted from them (not recorded which). Every receptor here comes from an adult woman who had mild COVID-19 (a few samples of this study predate the infection). Cell type and time point are not known.

This sequence joins TRBV3-1 and TRBJ1-2; 10 positions agree with TRBD1. This CDR3 is built from 16 residues. Per germline, CDR1 LGHDT and CDR2 YNNKEL (reference sequence). J gave up 6 bases and V 0 bases, and 7 bases lay outside the gene matches. The CDR3 protein is CASSQEEDRGLDGYTF. For the CDR3, the DNA is TGTGCCAGCAGCCAAGAAGAAGACAGGGGGCTTGATGGCTACACCTTC.

The chain links TRBV4-3 to TRBJ2-1, with a tentative D call TRBD1 (6 bases). Germline V gene sequence: CDR1 LGHNA, CDR2 YSLEER. The CDR3 runs 15 residues. Trimming stripped 0 bases from V and 8 bases from J, with 14 bases between. As DNA, the CDR3 is TGCGCCAGCAGCCAAGATTCGGACAGTCCGGATGAGCAGTTCTTC. Its protein is CASSQDSDSPDEQFF.

This clonotype was recorded a few times. This CDR3 reads CASSPNRAETQYF. The DNA of the CDR3 is TGTGCCAGCAGCCCAAACAGGGCAGAGACCCAGTACTTC. The chain uses TRBV7-6 and TRBJ2-5, with D possibly TRBD1 on 6 matching bases. Germline-derived CDR1 and CDR2 are SGHVS and FNYEAQ. The CDR3 is made up of 13 amino acids. Trimming stripped 5 bases from V and 4 bases from J, with 11 bases between.

This clonotype was seen only a few times. V and J are TRBV11-2 and TRBJ2-2; 7 nucleotides match TRBD2. The junction had 5 bases not matched to a gene; V was cut back by 1 base and J by 6 bases. Per the germline V gene, CDR1 is SGHAT and CDR2 is FQNNGV. The CDR3 covers 15 residues. CDR3 in amino acids: CASSLGYREAGELFF. DNA for the CDR3: TGTGCCAGCAGCTTAGGATATCGGGAGGCCGGGGAGCTGTTTTTT.

This clonotype was picked up many times. V gene TRBV5-1 combines with J gene TRBJ2-3; 14 positions match TRBD2. Germline V lookup: CDR1 SGHRS, CDR2 YFSETQ. Losses at the gene ends were 3 bases for V and 3 bases for J; bases not matched to a gene: 15. This CDR3 is built from 20 residues. The CDR3 here is CASSSRLAGGSTRSTDTQYF. The CDR3 DNA is TGCGCCAGCAGCTCTCGACTAGCGGGAGGGTCTACCCGGTCGACAGATACGCAGTATTTT.

The chain is built from TRBV7-9 and TRBJ1-2; no clear D. The CDR3 spans 13 residues. Deletions cut 4 bases from V and 6 bases from J, with 12 bases between. Germline-derived CDR1 and CDR2 are SEHNR and FQNEAQ (reference sequence). CDR3 bases: TGTGCCAGCAGCTCGCCTAGGGTTGATGGCTACACCTTC. Translated: CASSSPRVDGYTF.

The gene calls are TRBV15 and TRBJ2-3; D gene uncertain. CDR1 and CDR2 (germline): LNHNV, YYDKDF (reference sequence). V was pared by 0 bases and J by 2 bases, with 12 bases between. This CDR3 comprises 16 residues. The CDR3 bases are TGTGCCACCAGCAGAGAGTACAAACTGTACACAGATACGCAGTATTTT. Its protein is CATSREYKLYTDTQYF.

This clonotype appeared a few times. This chain uses TRBV7-6 with TRBJ1-2; D remains unclear. The CDR3 is 13 amino acids. Germline values: CDR1 SGHVS, CDR2 FNYEAQ. Trimming pared 3 bases from V and 5 bases from J, leaving 10 bases between. The CDR3, as DNA: TGTGCCAGCAGCTTTGGGCCTCGGTATGGCTACACCTTC. This codes for CASSFGPRYGYTF.

This chain links TRBV13 with TRBJ1-3, with 10 bases matching TRBD1. After removal of 5 bases from V and 0 bases from J, the junction contained 4 bases not matched to a gene. The CDR3 contains 16 residues. Germline V gene sequence: CDR1 PRHDT, CDR2 FYEKMQ (reference sequence). CDR3 region: CASSRQGAFSGNTIYF. The CDR3 DNA reads TGTGCCAGCAGCCGACAGGGGGCCTTCTCTGGAAACACCATATATTTT.

This clonotype was detected a few times. The chain couples TRBV20-1 to TRBJ1-2, with TRBD1 as a possible D gene (5 bases). From germline, CDR1 is DFQATT and CDR2 SNEGSKA (reference sequence). The CDR3 covers 17 residues. The V gene lost 0 bases and the J gene lost 6 bases, with 23 bases spanning the gap. CDR3: CSARDALRQLRVDGYTF. Here the CDR3 DNA reads TGCAGTGCTAGAGATGCCCTACGACAGCTCAGGGTGGATGGCTACACCTTC.

This clonotype was seen at least ten times. The CDR3 spells CASSLGVLAGDEQYF. CDR3 coding DNA: TGTGCCAGCAGCTTGGGTGTACTAGCTGGGGACGAGCAGTACTTC. The chain employs TRBV7-2 and TRBJ2-7, with a weak D call TRBD2 (6 bases). The germline V gene has CDR1 SGHTA and CDR2 FQGNSA. The V and J ends lost 3 bases and 5 bases respectively, with 17 bases between them. The CDR3 has 15 residues.

The rearrangement joins TRBV3-1 to TRBJ1-1; no reliable D call. Trimming left V 1 base short and J 3 bases short, with 6 bases between. The CDR3 is made up of 13 amino acids. Germline-derived CDR1 and CDR2 are LGHDT and YNNKEL (reference sequence). In DNA, the CDR3 is TGTGCCAGCAGCCAAGGGCGGGACACTGAAGCTTTCTTT. It is translated as CASSQGRDTEAFF. Looking up the rest from reference TRBV3-1 and TRBJ1-1 gives the full variable domain: DTAVSQTPKYLVTQMGNDKSIKCEQNLGHDTMYWYKQDSKKFLKIMFSYNNKELIINETVPNRFSPKSPDKAHLNLHINSLELGDSAVYFCASSQGRDTEAFFGQGTRLTVV.

This clonotype was found a few times. The gene calls are TRBV6-5 and TRBJ2-1, with D possibly TRBD2 on 7 matching bases. The germline V gene encodes CDR1 MNHEY and CDR2 SVGAGI. This CDR3 region has 17 residues. Trimming left V 10 bases short and J 2 bases short, with 24 bases between. CDR3 sequence reads: CATYHRGRDIPYNEQFF. CDR3 DNA: TGTGCCACCTACCACCGAGGGAGGGACATACCCTACAATGAGCAGTTCTTC.

The rearrangement links TRBV5-1 to TRBJ1-1; 7 nucleotides line up with TRBD1. V gave up 2 bases and J gave up 5 bases; unmatched junction bases: 6. The germline gives CDR1 SGHRS, CDR2 YFSETQ. The CDR3 consists of 14 residues. The DNA for the CDR3 is TGCGCCAGCAGCTTAAAGGGGGCGGAAACTGAAGCTTTCTTT. Amino acids: CASSLKGAETEAFF.

This clonotype was counted between two and nine times. The chain employs TRBV7-2 and TRBJ2-1, with TRBD2 as a possible D gene (6 bases). Trimming shortened V by 4 bases and J by 9 bases, and 19 bases separated the two germline ends. CDR1 and CDR2 from the germline V gene are SGHTA and FQGNSA. CDR3 length equals 15 residues. The CDR3 coding sequence is TGTGCCAGCAGCTCGCGGGACTCCGGAGTCGGTGAGCAGTTCTTC. It specifies CASSSRDSGVGEQFF. Filled out from reference TRBV7-2 and TRBJ2-1, the complete variable domain reads GAGVSQSPSNKVTEKGKDVELRCDPISGHTALYWYRQSLGQGLEFLIYFQGNSAPDKSGLPSDRFSAERTGGSVSTLTIQRTQQEDSAVYLCASSSRDSGVGEQFFGPGTRLTVL.

This clonotype was observed a handful of times. The V and J genes are TRBV5-6 and TRBJ2-3; 7 nucleotides align to TRBD1. CDR3 length: 14 amino acids. V was pared by 3 bases and J by 2 bases, with 3 bases of the junction left unmatched. Per germline, CDR1 SGHDT and CDR2 YYEEEE. This CDR3 is CASSWDSYTDTQYF. The DNA of the CDR3 is TGTGCCAGCAGCTGGGACAGCTACACAGATACGCAGTATTTT.

This clonotype was seen a few times. The chain has TRBV27 and TRBJ1-1; D is undetermined. CDR1 MNHEY and CDR2 SMNVEV come from the germline V gene (reference sequence). V dropped 2 bases and J dropped 2 bases, with 6 bases sitting between them. This CDR3 comprises 13 residues. This chain's CDR3 is CASSLVGNTEAFF. The CDR3 DNA sequence: TGTGCCAGCAGTTTAGTGGGAAACACTGAAGCTTTCTTT.